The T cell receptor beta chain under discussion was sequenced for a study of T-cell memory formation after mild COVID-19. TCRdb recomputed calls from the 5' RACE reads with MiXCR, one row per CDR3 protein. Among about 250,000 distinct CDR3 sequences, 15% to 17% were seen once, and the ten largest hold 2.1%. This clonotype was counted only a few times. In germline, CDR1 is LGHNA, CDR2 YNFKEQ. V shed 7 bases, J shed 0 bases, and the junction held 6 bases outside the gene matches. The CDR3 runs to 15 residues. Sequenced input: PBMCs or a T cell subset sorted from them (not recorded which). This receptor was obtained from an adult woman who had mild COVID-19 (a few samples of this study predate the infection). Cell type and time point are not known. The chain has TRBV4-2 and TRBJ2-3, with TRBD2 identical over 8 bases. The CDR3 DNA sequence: TGTGCCAGCAACCCCGGACTAGCCAGCACAGATACGCAGTATTTT. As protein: CASNPGLASTDTQYF.